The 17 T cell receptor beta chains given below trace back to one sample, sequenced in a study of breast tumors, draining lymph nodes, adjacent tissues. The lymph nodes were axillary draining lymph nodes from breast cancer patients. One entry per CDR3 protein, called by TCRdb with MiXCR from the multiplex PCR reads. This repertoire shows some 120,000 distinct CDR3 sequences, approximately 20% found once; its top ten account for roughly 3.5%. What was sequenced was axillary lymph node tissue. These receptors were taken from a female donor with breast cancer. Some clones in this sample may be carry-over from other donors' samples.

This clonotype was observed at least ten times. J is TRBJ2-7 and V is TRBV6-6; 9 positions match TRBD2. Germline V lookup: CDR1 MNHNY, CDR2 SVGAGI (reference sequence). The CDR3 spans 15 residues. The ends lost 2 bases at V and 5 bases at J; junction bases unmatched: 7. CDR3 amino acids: CASSYTLAGSHEQYF. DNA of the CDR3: TGTGCCAGCAGTTACACTCTAGCGGGGAGCCACGAGCAGTACTTC.

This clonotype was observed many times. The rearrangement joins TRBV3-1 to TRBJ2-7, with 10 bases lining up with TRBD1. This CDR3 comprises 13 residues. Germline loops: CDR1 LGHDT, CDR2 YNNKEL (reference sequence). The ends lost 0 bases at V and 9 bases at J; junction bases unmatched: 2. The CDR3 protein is CASSQEGDRGQYF. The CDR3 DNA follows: TGTGCCAGCAGCCAAGAGGGGGACAGGGGGCAGTACTTC.

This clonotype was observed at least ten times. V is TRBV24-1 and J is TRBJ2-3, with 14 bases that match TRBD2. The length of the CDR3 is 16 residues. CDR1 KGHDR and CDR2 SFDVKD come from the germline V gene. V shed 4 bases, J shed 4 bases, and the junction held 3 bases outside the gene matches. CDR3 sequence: CATSDRGLAGADTQYF. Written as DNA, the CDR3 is TGTGCCACCAGTGACCGGGGACTAGCGGGAGCAGATACGCAGTATTTT.

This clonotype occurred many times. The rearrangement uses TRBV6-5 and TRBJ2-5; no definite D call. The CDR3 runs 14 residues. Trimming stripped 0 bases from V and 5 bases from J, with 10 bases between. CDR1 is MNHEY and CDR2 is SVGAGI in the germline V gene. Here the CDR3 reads CASSYSSGGETQYF. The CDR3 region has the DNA TGTGCCAGCAGTTACTCGAGTGGCGGCGAGACCCAGTACTTC.

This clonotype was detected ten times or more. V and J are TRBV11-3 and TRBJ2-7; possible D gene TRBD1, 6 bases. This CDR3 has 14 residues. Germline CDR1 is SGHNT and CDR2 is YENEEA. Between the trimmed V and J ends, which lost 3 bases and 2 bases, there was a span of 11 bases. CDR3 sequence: CASSFSGTTYEQYF. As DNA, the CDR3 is TGTGCCAGCAGCTTTTCCGGGACAACCTACGAGCAGTACTTC.

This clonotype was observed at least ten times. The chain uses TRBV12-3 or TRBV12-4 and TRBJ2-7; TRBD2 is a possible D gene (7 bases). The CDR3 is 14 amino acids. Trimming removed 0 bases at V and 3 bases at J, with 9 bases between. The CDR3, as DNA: TGTGCCAGCAGTTTAGCGGGAGGGGGCTACGAGCAGTACTTC. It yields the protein CASSLAGGGYEQYF.

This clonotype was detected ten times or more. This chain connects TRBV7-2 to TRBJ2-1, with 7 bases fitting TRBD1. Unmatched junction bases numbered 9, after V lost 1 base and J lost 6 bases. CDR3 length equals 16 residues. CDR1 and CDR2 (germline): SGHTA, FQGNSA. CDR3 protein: CASSLDGRGFVNEQFF. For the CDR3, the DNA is TGTGCCAGCAGCTTAGATGGCAGGGGGTTTGTCAATGAGCAGTTCTTC.

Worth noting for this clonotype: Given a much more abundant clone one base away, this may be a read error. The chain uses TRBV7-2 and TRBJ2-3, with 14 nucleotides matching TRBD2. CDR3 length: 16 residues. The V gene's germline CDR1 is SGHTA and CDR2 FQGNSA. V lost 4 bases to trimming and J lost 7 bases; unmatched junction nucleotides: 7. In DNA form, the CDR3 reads TGTGCCAGCAGCTCACGGACTAGCGGGGGGCTCAATACGCAGTATTTT. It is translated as CASSSRTSGGLNTQYF.

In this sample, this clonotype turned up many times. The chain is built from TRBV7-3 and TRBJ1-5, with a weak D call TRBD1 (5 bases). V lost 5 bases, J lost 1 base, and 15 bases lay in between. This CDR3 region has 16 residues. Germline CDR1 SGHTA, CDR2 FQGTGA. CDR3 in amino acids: CASSPIQDMSNQPQHF. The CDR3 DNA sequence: TGTGCCAGCAGCCCAATTCAGGACATGAGCAATCAGCCCCAGCATTTT.

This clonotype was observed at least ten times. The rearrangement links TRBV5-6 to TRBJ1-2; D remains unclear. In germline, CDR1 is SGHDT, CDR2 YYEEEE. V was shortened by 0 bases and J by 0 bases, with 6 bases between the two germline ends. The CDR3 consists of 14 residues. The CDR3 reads CASSLEAANYGYTF. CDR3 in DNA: TGTGCCAGCAGCTTGGAGGCAGCTAACTATGGCTACACCTTC.

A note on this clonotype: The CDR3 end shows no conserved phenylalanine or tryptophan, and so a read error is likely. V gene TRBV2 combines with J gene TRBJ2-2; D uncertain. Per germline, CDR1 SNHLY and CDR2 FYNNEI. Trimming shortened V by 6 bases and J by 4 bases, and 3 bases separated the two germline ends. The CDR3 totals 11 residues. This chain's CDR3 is CASSGTGELFV. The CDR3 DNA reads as TGTGCCAGCAGCGGCACCGGGGAGCTGTTTGTT.

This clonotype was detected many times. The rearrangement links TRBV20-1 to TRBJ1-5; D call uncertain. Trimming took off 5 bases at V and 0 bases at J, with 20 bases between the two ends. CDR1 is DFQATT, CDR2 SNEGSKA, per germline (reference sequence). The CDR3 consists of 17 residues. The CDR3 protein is CSAPDSERWNSNQPQHF. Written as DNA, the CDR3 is TGCAGTGCTCCAGATTCTGAGAGATGGAATAGCAATCAGCCCCAGCATTTT.

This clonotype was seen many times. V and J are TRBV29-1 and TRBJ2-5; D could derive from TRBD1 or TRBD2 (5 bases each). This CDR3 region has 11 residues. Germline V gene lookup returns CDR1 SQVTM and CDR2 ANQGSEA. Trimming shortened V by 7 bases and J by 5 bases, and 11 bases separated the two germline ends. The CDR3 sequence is CSGGWGETQYF. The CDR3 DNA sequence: TGCAGCGGGGGGTGGGGGGAGACCCAGTACTTC.

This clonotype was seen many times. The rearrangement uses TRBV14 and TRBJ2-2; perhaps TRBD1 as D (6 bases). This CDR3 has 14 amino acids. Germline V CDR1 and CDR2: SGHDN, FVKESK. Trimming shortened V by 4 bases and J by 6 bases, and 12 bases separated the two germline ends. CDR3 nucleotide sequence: TGTGCCAGCAGCCCCGGGGCAGGGGCCGGGGAGCTGTTTTTT. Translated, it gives CASSPGAGAGELFF.

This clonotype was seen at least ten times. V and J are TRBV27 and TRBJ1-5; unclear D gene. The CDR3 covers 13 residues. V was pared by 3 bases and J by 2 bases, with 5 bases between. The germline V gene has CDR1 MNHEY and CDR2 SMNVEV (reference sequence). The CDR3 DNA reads TGTGCCAGCAGTTTTGATGGCAATCAGCCCCAGCATTTT. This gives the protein CASSFDGNQPQHF.

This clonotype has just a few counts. The CDR3 DNA is TGTGCCAGCAGTTTAACGGGTTTTGGGGGAGACACCATATATTTT. Translation gives CASSLTGFGGDTIYF. The J gene is TRBJ1-3, the V gene TRBV6-5, with a weak D call TRBD1 (5 bases). The CDR3 is 15 residues long. V was pared by 4 bases and J by 8 bases, with 18 bases between. Germline V CDR1 and CDR2: MNHEY, SVGAGI.

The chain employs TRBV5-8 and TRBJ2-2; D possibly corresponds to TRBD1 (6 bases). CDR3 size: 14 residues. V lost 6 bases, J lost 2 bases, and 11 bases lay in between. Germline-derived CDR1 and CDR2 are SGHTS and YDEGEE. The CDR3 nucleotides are TGTGCCAGCACCCTGGACAGCAACACCGGGGAGCTGTTTTTT. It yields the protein CASTLDSNTGELFF.